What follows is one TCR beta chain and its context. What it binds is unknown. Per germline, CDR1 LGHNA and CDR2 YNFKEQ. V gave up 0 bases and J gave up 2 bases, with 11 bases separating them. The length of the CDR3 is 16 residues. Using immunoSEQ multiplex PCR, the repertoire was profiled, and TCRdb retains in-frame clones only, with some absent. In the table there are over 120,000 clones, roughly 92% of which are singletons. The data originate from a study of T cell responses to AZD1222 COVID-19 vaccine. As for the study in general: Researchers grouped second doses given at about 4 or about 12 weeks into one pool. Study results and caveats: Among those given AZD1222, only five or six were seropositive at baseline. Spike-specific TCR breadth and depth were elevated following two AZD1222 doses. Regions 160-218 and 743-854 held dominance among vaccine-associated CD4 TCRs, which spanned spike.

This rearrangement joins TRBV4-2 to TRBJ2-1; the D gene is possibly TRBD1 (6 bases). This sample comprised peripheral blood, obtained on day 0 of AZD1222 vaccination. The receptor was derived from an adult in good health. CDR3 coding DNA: TGTGCCAGCAGCCAAGACCCCAGGGACACCTACAATGAGCAGTTCTTC. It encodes CASSQDPRDTYNEQFF.